The entry that follows covers one TCR beta chain sequence. These data originate in a study of blood T cell repertoires in COVID-19. Study details: Spain, Italy and the United States supplied samples that represented acute and convalescent COVID-19. Sources were T cells, B-cell-depleted T cells, or PBMCs; the material itself was cDNA or gDNA.

Authors' data handling: Estimated nucleated cell counts came from reference gene primer amplification. Profiled with immunoSEQ multiplex PCR; TCRdb holds only in-frame clones, not every one. V and J calls and clone size are copied from that table; D and trimming were computed from the DNA. There are over 250,000 clones in the sample; around 87% occur only once, and approximately 2.2% lies in the top ten. Source material: peripheral blood. The receptor was isolated from a woman aged 45-60 years with acute or convalescent COVID-19.

The CDR3 bases are TGCAGCGCCAGCGGGGGGAATCAGCCCCAGCATTTT. Its protein is CSASGGNQPQHF. The chain couples TRBV29-1 to TRBJ1-5; D is perhaps TRBD1 (5 bases). V was shortened by 7 bases and J by 4 bases, with 11 bases between the two germline ends. CDR3 length: 12 amino acids. The germline gives CDR1 SQVTM, CDR2 ANQGSEA.